This is a list of T cell receptor beta chains from one sample in a study of cytomegalovirus exposure and HLA in healthy donors. Measured with immunoSEQ multiplex PCR; TCRdb has only the in-frame clones, and not every one. In all, the sample yields 40,000 or so clones. Sequencing was carried out using PBMCs. All receptors come from a man under 40 in good health and CMV-seronegative. The CDR3 runs from the conserved cysteine through the conserved F or W. A D gene is named only where the DNA matches it firmly.

j_gene: TRBJ2-2; v_gene: TRBV6-5; d_gene: TRBD2; CDR3nt: TGTGCCAGCGCTGAACGGGAGGCAGGGGAGCTGTTTTTT; CDR3aa: CASAEREAGELFF
j_gene: TRBJ2-7; v_gene: TRBV10-1; d_gene: NA; CDR3nt: TGCGCCAGCAGCCCGATCTCCTCGGGGTACGAGCAGTACTTC; CDR3aa: CASSPISSGYEQYF
j_gene: TRBJ1-1; v_gene: TRBV4-1; d_gene: NA; CDR3nt: TGCGCCAGTAGAGGCGTGGGGACTTACACTGAAGCTTTCTTT; CDR3aa: CASRGVGTYTEAFF
j_gene: TRBJ2-7; v_gene: TRBV6-5; d_gene: TRBD2; CDR3nt: TGTGCCAGCAGAGATCTAGCGGGAGCGACCTACGAGCAGTACTTC; CDR3aa: CASRDLAGATYEQYF
j_gene: TRBJ2-1; v_gene: TRBV18; d_gene: NA; CDR3nt: TGTGCCAGCTCACCATCAGGGACTCCGGTTTTTGAGCAGTTCTTC; CDR3aa: CASSPSGTPVFEQFF
j_gene: TRBJ2-3; v_gene: TRBV9; d_gene: NA; CDR3nt: TGTGCCAGCAGCGTAGGGGCCGGGACTTGGGGAGATACGCAGTATTTT; CDR3aa: CASSVGAGTWGDTQYF
j_gene: TRBJ2-7; v_gene: TRBV29-1; d_gene: NA; CDR3nt: TGCAGCGTTGGGGGGGTAGGGTACGAGCAGTACTTC; CDR3aa: CSVGGVGYEQYF
j_gene: TRBJ2-7; v_gene: TRBV7-9; d_gene: TRBD1; CDR3nt: TGTGCCAGCAGCTTAGGGGGTGGACAGGGGAACGAGCAGTACTTC; CDR3aa: CASSLGGGQGNEQYF
j_gene: TRBJ1-2; v_gene: TRBV19; d_gene: TRBD1; CDR3nt: TGTGCCAGTAGTACTCATGGACAGGGTAACTATGGCTACACCTTC; CDR3aa: CASSTHGQGNYGYTF
j_gene: TRBJ1-1; v_gene: TRBV11-2; d_gene: TRBD1; CDR3nt: TGTGCCAGCAGCCAAGGACAGGACATGAACACTGAAGCTTTCTTT; CDR3aa: CASSQGQDMNTEAFF
j_gene: TRBJ2-2; v_gene: TRBV19; d_gene: NA; CDR3nt: TGTGCCAGTAGTATTGGATCAGGGAACACCGGGGAGCTGTTTTTT; CDR3aa: CASSIGSGNTGELFF
j_gene: TRBJ1-5; v_gene: TRBV30; d_gene: TRBD1; CDR3nt: TGTGCCTGGAGTCCGGGACAGGGGAATCAGCCCCAGCATTTT; CDR3aa: CAWSPGQGNQPQHF
j_gene: TRBJ1-2; v_gene: TRBV27; d_gene: NA; CDR3nt: TGTGCCAGCAGCCCCGGTGTCGGGGGTTACGGCTACACCTTC; CDR3aa: CASSPGVGGYGYTF
j_gene: TRBJ1-2; v_gene: TRBV30; d_gene: NA; CDR3nt: TGTGCCTGGAGTGTAAACAGTAACTATGGCTACACCTTC; CDR3aa: CAWSVNSNYGYTF
j_gene: TRBJ2-7; v_gene: TRBV7-2; d_gene: TRBD2; CDR3nt: TGTGCCAGCAGCTTAAAGGGGTCTGGCGGGAGGCCATACGAGCAGTACTTC; CDR3aa: CASSLKGSGGRPYEQYF
j_gene: TRBJ2-1; v_gene: TRBV15; d_gene: TRBD2; CDR3nt: TGTGCCACCAGAACCGGGACTAGAACGGATGAGCAGTTCTTC; CDR3aa: CATRTGTRTDEQFF
j_gene: TRBJ1-1; v_gene: TRBV27; d_gene: NA; CDR3nt: TGTGCCAGCAGTTTGGGTAATTCGGGCACTGAAGCTTTCTTT; CDR3aa: CASSLGNSGTEAFF
j_gene: TRBJ1-1; v_gene: TRBV19; d_gene: TRBD1; CDR3nt: TGTGCCAGTAGTCCTATGGACAGGGCGGGCACTGAAGCTTTCTTT; CDR3aa: CASSPMDRAGTEAFF
j_gene: TRBJ2-1; v_gene: TRBV7-6; d_gene: NA; CDR3nt: TGTGCCAGCAGCCAGCAGACTAGAGGGTTGGATAATGAGCAGTTCTTC; CDR3aa: CASSQQTRGLDNEQFF
j_gene: TRBJ2-1; v_gene: TRBV4-3; d_gene: NA; CDR3nt: TGCGCCAGCAGCCAAGATCTAAGCGGCTCCTACAATGAGCAGTTCTTC; CDR3aa: CASSQDLSGSYNEQFF
j_gene: TRBJ2-1; v_gene: TRBV18; d_gene: NA; CDR3nt: TGTGCCAGCTCTCTCACAAGCGAGAATGAGCAGTTCTTC; CDR3aa: CASSLTSENEQFF
j_gene: TRBJ2-5; v_gene: TRBV15; d_gene: NA; CDR3nt: TGTGCCACCAGCAGCTACAGGGTGGGGTACCAAGAGACCCAGTACTTC; CDR3aa: CATSSYRVGYQETQYF
j_gene: TRBJ2-7; v_gene: TRBV29-1; d_gene: NA; CDR3nt: TGCAGCGTTGAACTCCCGGGGAGCTCCTACGAGCAGTACTTC; CDR3aa: CSVELPGSSYEQYF
j_gene: TRBJ2-6; v_gene: TRBV18; d_gene: TRBD1; CDR3nt: TGTGCCAGCTCACCAAGGGTCCAGGGGGCCACTCCTGGGGCCAACGTCCTGACTTTC; CDR3aa: CASSPRVQGATPGANVLTF
j_gene: TRBJ2-7; v_gene: TRBV19; d_gene: TRBD2; CDR3nt: TGTGCCAGTAGTGCAGCTAGCGGGGGAATCTCCTACGAGCAGTACTTC; CDR3aa: CASSAASGGISYEQYF
j_gene: TRBJ2-7; v_gene: TRBV29-1; d_gene: NA; CDR3nt: TGCAGCGTTGTACCGTCCGGGAGCCCCTACGAGCAGTACTTC; CDR3aa: CSVVPSGSPYEQYF
j_gene: TRBJ1-5; v_gene: TRBV30; d_gene: NA; CDR3nt: TGTGCCTGGAGTCCTTATAGCAATCAGCCCCAGCATTTT; CDR3aa: CAWSPYSNQPQHF
j_gene: TRBJ1-6; v_gene: TRBV6-5; d_gene: TRBD1; CDR3nt: TGTGCCAGCAGTCGGGACAGCCTCGTTTCACCCCTCCCCTTT; CDR3aa: CASSRDSLVSPLPF
j_gene: TRBJ1-1; v_gene: TRBV7-2; d_gene: NA; CDR3nt: TGTGCCAGCAGCTTACGGACAGCTACTGAAGCTTTCTTT; CDR3aa: CASSLRTATEAFF
j_gene: TRBJ1-6; v_gene: TRBV4-3; d_gene: NA; CDR3nt: TGCGCCAGCAGCCAAGATCCGTTCCAGAAGCCCCTCCACTTT; CDR3aa: CASSQDPFQKPLHF
j_gene: TRBJ2-7; v_gene: TRBV7-6; d_gene: TRBD1; CDR3nt: TGTGCCAGCAGCTTAGACCAGGGGGTCTCCTACGAGCAGTACTTC; CDR3aa: CASSLDQGVSYEQYF
j_gene: TRBJ1-2; v_gene: TRBV6-6; d_gene: NA; CDR3nt: TGTGCCAGCAGTTACCGGACTAGGGCATATGGCTACACCTTC; CDR3aa: CASSYRTRAYGYTF
j_gene: TRBJ1-1; v_gene: TRBV19; d_gene: NA; CDR3nt: TGTGCCAGTAGTTGGCAGTTGAACACTGAAGCTTTCTTT; CDR3aa: CASSWQLNTEAFF
j_gene: TRBJ1-1; v_gene: TRBV6-1; d_gene: NA; CDR3nt: TGTGCCAGCAGCCTTCGACAGCTTGGGGCTGAAGCTTTCTTT; CDR3aa: CASSLRQLGAEAFF
j_gene: TRBJ2-5; v_gene: TRBV18; d_gene: NA; CDR3nt: TGTGCCAGCTCATCTCTAGCGCAAGAGACCCAGTACTTC; CDR3aa: CASSSLAQETQYF
j_gene: TRBJ1-5; v_gene: TRBV7-9; d_gene: NA; CDR3nt: TGTGCCAGCAGCTTGAGGGATCAGCCCCAGCATTTT; CDR3aa: CASSLRDQPQHF
j_gene: TRBJ2-5; v_gene: TRBV2; d_gene: TRBD1; CDR3nt: TGTGCCAGCAGTGTTAGGGGGACAGGGCCCCAAGAGACCCAGTACTTC; CDR3aa: CASSVRGTGPQETQYF
j_gene: TRBJ1-2; v_gene: TRBV6-5; d_gene: TRBD1; CDR3nt: TGTGCCAGCAGTTCCGGGACAGGGAACTATGGCTACACCTTC; CDR3aa: CASSSGTGNYGYTF
j_gene: TRBJ2-1; v_gene: TRBV7-2; d_gene: NA; CDR3nt: TGTGCCAGCAGCTTAGTGCCGGGGAATGAGCAGTTCTTC; CDR3aa: CASSLVPGNEQFF
j_gene: TRBJ2-1; v_gene: TRBV6-5; d_gene: NA; CDR3nt: TGTGCCGGCGGGCCTTCCGACAATGAGCAGTTCTTC; CDR3aa: CAGGPSDNEQFF
j_gene: TRBJ1-1; v_gene: TRBV2; d_gene: TRBD1; CDR3nt: TGTGCCAGCAGTGTAAACAGGGGGGGCACTGAAGCTTTCTTT; CDR3aa: CASSVNRGGTEAFF
j_gene: TRBJ2-1; v_gene: TRBV2; d_gene: NA; CDR3nt: TGTGCCAGCACCACAGGGTACCACAATGAGCAGTTCTTC; CDR3aa: CASTTGYHNEQFF
j_gene: TRBJ1-2; v_gene: TRBV30; d_gene: NA; CDR3nt: TGTGCCTGGGGGGAGGGTCGAGGCTACACCTTC; CDR3aa: CAWGEGRGYTF
j_gene: TRBJ1-4; v_gene: TRBV30; d_gene: NA; CDR3nt: TGTGCCTTTCAGGGTGCGGAAGAAAAACTGTTTTTT; CDR3aa: CAFQGAEEKLFF
j_gene: TRBJ2-2; v_gene: TRBV14; d_gene: NA; CDR3nt: TGTGCCAGCAGCCAACGTGCAGGGACCGGGGAGCTGTTTTTT; CDR3aa: CASSQRAGTGELFF
j_gene: TRBJ1-2; v_gene: TRBV27; d_gene: NA; CDR3nt: TGTGCCAGCAGTTTATCGCCAGGGGCTAACTATGGCTACACCTTC; CDR3aa: CASSLSPGANYGYTF
j_gene: TRBJ1-1; v_gene: TRBV10-3; d_gene: NA; CDR3nt: TGTGCCATCAGTGCTGGACATATGAACACTGAAGCTTTCTTT; CDR3aa: CAISAGHMNTEAFF
j_gene: TRBJ2-7; v_gene: TRBV4-1; d_gene: TRBD1; CDR3nt: TGCGCCAGCAGCCACGCTGCCGGGACAGCCGAATACGAGCAGTACTTC; CDR3aa: CASSHAAGTAEYEQYF